Listed here are 16 T cell receptor beta chains from one sample, sequenced in a study of blood T cell repertoires in COVID-19. TCRdb keeps only in-frame clones here, not all; method: immunoSEQ multiplex PCR. The sample lists 140,000 to 150,000 clones, around 86% occurring once. Sequencing input: peripheral blood. The source is a human donor in a cohort sampled during active COVID-19.

The rearrangement links TRBV11-2 to TRBJ2-7, with TRBD1 identical over 10 bases. This CDR3 contains 15 residues. CDR1 and CDR2 from the germline V gene are SGHAT and FQNNGV. V lost 3 bases and J lost 2; bases outside the gene matches: 4. CDR3 DNA sequence: TGTGCCAGCAGCTTCTCGACAGGGGGCACCTACGAGCAGTACTTC. It is translated as CASSFSTGGTYEQYF.

This sequence joins TRBV10-3 and TRBJ2-7; 10 bases are shared with TRBD2. CDR3 length: 16 amino acids. V trimming: 0 bases; J trimming: 4 bases; junction bases outside the gene matches: 6. Germline V gene sequence: CDR1 ENHRY, CDR2 SYGVKD. Here the CDR3 DNA reads TGTGCCATCAGTGAGTCGCTAGCGGGAGTTATATACGAGCAGTACTTC. This codes for CAISESLAGVIYEQYF.

The rearrangement uses TRBV5-1 and TRBJ2-1; 7 bases match TRBD2. Germline values: CDR1 SGHRS, CDR2 YFSETQ. The CDR3 totals 19 residues. The V gene end was trimmed by 0 bases and the J gene end by 0 bases; junction bases not matched to a gene: 12. CDR3 sequence (DNA): TGCGCCAGCAGCTTGGGCGACTCTAGCGGACTATTCTCCTACAATGAGCAGTTCTTC. Its translation: CASSLGDSSGLFSYNEQFF.

The chain is built from TRBV28 and TRBJ2-7; weak D call: TRBD1 (6 bases). V was trimmed by 3 bases and J by 3 bases, leaving 15 bases between them. Looked up from germline, CDR1 is MDHEN and CDR2 is SYDVKM. The CDR3 sequence is 15 residues long. The CDR3 DNA reads TGTGCCAGCAGTTTGTGGGGGTGGGACATCTACGAGCAGTACTTC. Amino acids: CASSLWGWDIYEQYF.

The rearrangement links TRBV6-2 or TRBV6-3 to TRBJ2-5; TRBD1 matches at 7 bases. This CDR3 contains 16 residues. V shed 0 bases and J 4 bases; nucleotides not matched to a gene: 8. The germline V gene encodes CDR1 MNHEY and CDR2 SVGEGT. CDR3 amino acids: CASSYSGVTGRETQYF. The CDR3 DNA reads as TGTGCCAGCAGTTACTCGGGTGTGACAGGGAGAGAGACCCAGTACTTC.

The genes are TRBV24-1 and TRBJ1-6; TRBD1 is a possible D gene (5 bases). Trimming stripped 2 bases from V and 6 bases from J, with 13 bases between. This CDR3 contains 16 residues. The germline CDR1 and CDR2 sequences are KGHDR and SFDVKD. CDR3 sequence: CATSDWLGRANSPLHF. CDR3 in DNA: TGTGCCACCAGTGATTGGCTCGGCAGGGCTAATTCACCCCTCCACTTT.

To note about this clone: Other nucleotide sequences in the sample specify the same CDR3. The chain joins TRBV28 to TRBJ2-7, with 7 bases identical to TRBD1. The germline CDR1 and CDR2 sequences are MDHEN and SYDVKM. CDR3 length equals 14 residues. V shed 6 bases, J shed 0 bases, and the junction held 5 bases outside the gene matches. CDR3 in amino acids: CASREAGGSYEQYF. The CDR3 nucleotides are TGTGCCAGCAGGGAGGCAGGGGGCTCCTACGAGCAGTACTTC.

This clone was counted only a few times. The J gene is TRBJ2-7, the V gene TRBV28; TRBD1 aligns across 8 bases. Germline V gene data show CDR1 as MDHEN and CDR2 as SYDVKM. The V segment lost 2 bases and the J segment 0 bases; nucleotides outside the gene matches: 6. CDR3 length equals 16 residues. The CDR3 here is CASSLLQGAGSYEQYF. The CDR3 region has the DNA TGTGCCAGCAGTTTACTGCAGGGGGCGGGCTCCTACGAGCAGTACTTC. The complete variable domain, with remaining parts taken from reference TRBV28 and TRBJ2-7, reads DVKVTQSSRYLVKRTGEKVFLECVQDMDHENMFWYRQDPGLGLRLIYFSYDVKMKEKGDIPEGYSVSREKKERFSLILESASTNQTSMYLCASSLLQGAGSYEQYFGPGTRLTVT.

The rearrangement joins TRBV5-4 to TRBJ2-5; 7 nucleotides agree with TRBD2. Germline loops: CDR1 SGHNT, CDR2 YYREEE (reference sequence). This CDR3 has 15 residues. Germline trimming cut 4 bases from V and 5 bases from J; bases unmatched to any gene: 11. Here the CDR3 DNA reads TGTGCCAGCAGCCCCAAGCGGGGCGGGGAGGAGACCCAGTACTTC. This sequence encodes CASSPKRGGEETQYF.

This chain connects TRBV5-1 to TRBJ1-2; TRBD1 matches 7 bases. With V trimmed by 4 bases and J by 7 bases, 7 bases remained unmatched. CDR1 is SGHRS and CDR2 is YFSETQ in the germline V gene. The CDR3 covers 13 residues. The CDR3 sequence is CASSPDRAVGYTF. DNA of the CDR3: TGCGCCAGCAGCCCCGACAGGGCGGTTGGCTACACCTTC.

J is TRBJ2-6 and V is TRBV4-3; 7 bases are shared with TRBD1. The ends lost 0 bases at V and 0 bases at J; junction bases unmatched: 8. CDR3 length: 19 amino acids. Per germline, CDR1 LGHNA and CDR2 YSLEER. The CDR3 spells CASSQDPGQFSSGANVLTF. CDR3 DNA: TGCGCCAGCAGCCAAGATCCGGGACAGTTTTCCTCTGGGGCCAACGTCCTGACTTTC.

This chain connects TRBV24-1 to TRBJ2-1; 7 bases match TRBD1. CDR1 and CDR2 (germline): KGHDR, SFDVKD. The J segment lost 7 bases and the V segment lost 3 bases, leaving 8 bases of the junction unmatched. This CDR3 has 15 residues. The CDR3 here is CATSDTGTAQNEQFF. The CDR3 DNA follows: TGTGCCACCAGTGATACCGGGACAGCCCAAAATGAGCAGTTCTTC.

The rearrangement uses TRBV28 and TRBJ1-4; the match to TRBD1 covers 8 bases. From germline, CDR1 is MDHEN and CDR2 SYDVKM. The CDR3 loop spans 15 amino acids. Losses at the gene ends were 5 bases for V and 5 bases for J; bases not matched to a gene: 7. CDR3 sequence (DNA): TGTGCCAGCAGTAAAGGGACAGGCCGAAATGAAAAACTGTTTTTT. It encodes CASSKGTGRNEKLFF.

This chain links TRBV7-9 with TRBJ2-7, with 7 bases that match TRBD1. Germline loops: CDR1 SEHNR, CDR2 FQNEAQ (reference sequence). With V trimmed by 3 bases and J by 2 bases, 4 bases remained unmatched. The CDR3 length is 14 residues. The CDR3 loop is CASSFRQGPYEQYF. Written as DNA, the CDR3 is TGTGCCAGCAGCTTTCGACAGGGTCCCTACGAGCAGTACTTC.

The chain recombines TRBV7-9 with TRBJ2-5; a weak D match, TRBD1 (5 bases). The V gene's germline CDR1 is SEHNR and CDR2 FQNEAQ (reference sequence). V dropped 5 bases and J dropped 3 bases, with 16 bases sitting between them. The CDR3 runs 15 residues. CDR3 coding DNA: TGTGCCAGCAGCCCCCCGTATCGACAGAAAGAGACCCAGTACTTC. As protein: CASSPPYRQKETQYF.

The CDR3 region is CASSLDPAGAGTDTQYF. The CDR3 DNA is TGTGCCAGCAGCTTAGACCCCGCGGGAGCAGGCACAGATACGCAGTATTTT. This chain links TRBV7-2 with TRBJ2-3; 7 positions agree with TRBD2. The CDR3 covers 17 residues. Trimming removed 1 base from V and 1 base from J; junction bases left unmatched: 8. Germline V gene data show CDR1 as SGHTA and CDR2 as FQGNSA.